The entry below gives a single T cell receptor (beta chain) sequence along with its context. This sample was included in a study of long-term antiretroviral therapy in people with HIV. Runs used v3.0 of the immunoSEQ assay and were done at survey level. The table came from immunoSEQ multiplex PCR; TCRdb's copy has only in-frame clones and leaves some out. Here the sample spans some 24,000 clones, roughly four fifths being singletons. From germline, CDR1 is SGHAT and CDR2 FQNNGV. The CDR3 has 14 amino acids. V gave up 4 bases and J gave up 6 bases, with 15 bases separating them. This TCR came from a young man with HIV. Here the sequenced sample was unsorted PBMCs, taken 0.7 years before starting antiretroviral therapy. The chain links TRBV11-2 to TRBJ1-2; D perhaps matches TRBD1 (5 bases). CDR3 in DNA: TGTGCCAGCAGCTCGATACGGGACTGGGATGGCTACACCTTC. Its protein product is CASSSIRDWDGYTF.